Following are 31 T cell receptor beta chains from one sample sequenced in a study of T cells expressing NK-cell markers. For each CDR3 protein, TCRdb gives one entry from its re-call of the 5' RACE reads, without DNA. The listing contains 150,000 or so distinct CDR3 sequences. Sequencing input: blood T cells: a sorted CD56 or NKG2C T cell subset, CD4+ or CD8+ T cells, or bulk PBMC T cells (not recorded which). These receptors were collected from a woman between 50 and 59 years old in good health.

CDR3 loop: CASSLPGQGGEQYF. This chain connects TRBV7-8 to TRBJ2-7; with no DNA, the TCRdb D assignment of TRBD1 cannot be verified. The CDR3 is made up of 14 amino acids. Germline V CDR1 and CDR2: SGHVS, FQNEAQ.

The rearrangement uses TRBV6-6 and TRBJ1-5; TCRdb proposes TRBD1, but this gene call is untestable without DNA. The germline gives CDR1 MNHNY, CDR2 SVGAGI (reference sequence). The CDR3 covers 14 residues. CDR3 loop: CASSPRGVYQPQHF.

This chain joins TRBV5-1 and TRBJ2-1; TCRdb indicates TRBD2, and absent DNA this call remains unverified. This CDR3 is 15 amino acids long. Germline CDR1 SGHRS, CDR2 YFSETQ. CDR3 residues: CASSPDQRSSDEQFF.

The rearrangement links TRBV27 to TRBJ2-5; TCRdb lists TRBD2, though no DNA is available to test this call. Germline CDR1 is MNHEY and CDR2 is SMNVEV (reference sequence). This CDR3 is 14 amino acids long. CDR3 region: CASRSGSLQETQYF.

J is TRBJ2-3 and V is TRBV7-2; TCRdb lists TRBD1, though no DNA is available to test this call. In germline, CDR1 is SGHTA, CDR2 FQGNSA. This CDR3 has 16 residues. This CDR3 reads CASSTQDGTIFNTQYF.

The chain couples TRBV28 to TRBJ1-6. CDR1 and CDR2 from the germline V gene are MDHEN and SYDVKM. The CDR3 is 13 amino acids. CDR3 in amino acids: CASRSTVGSPLHF.

The J gene is TRBJ1-2, the V gene TRBV28. The CDR3 runs to 12 residues. Germline V gene sequence: CDR1 MDHEN, CDR2 SYDVKM. This chain's CDR3 is CASEEGWSGYTF.

The chain joins TRBV12-3 or TRBV12-4 to TRBJ2-7. The CDR3 totals 13 residues. CDR3 in amino acids: CASSLSSYYEQYF.

The chain joins TRBV20-1 to TRBJ2-3; there is no DNA to check the TCRdb D call of TRBD2. The germline CDR1 and CDR2 sequences are DFQATT and SNEGSKA (reference sequence). This CDR3 has 16 residues. The CDR3 is CSARGLRTSGSDTQYF.

The genes are TRBV7-9 and TRBJ2-7; the D call from TCRdb, TRBD2, cannot be confirmed without DNA. Per germline, CDR1 SEHNR and CDR2 FQNEAQ (reference sequence). The CDR3 length is 15 residues. The CDR3 spells CASSSGTSDTYEQYF. Variable domain in full (rest from reference TRBV7-9 and TRBJ2-7): DTGVSQNPRHKITKRGQNVTFRCDPISEHNRLYWYRQTLGQGPEFLTYFQNEAQLEKSRLLSDRFSAERPKGSFSTLEIQRTEQGDSAMYLCASSSGTSDTYEQYFGPGTRLTVT.

The CDR3 loop is CASSSFGGHSSYNEQFF. The rearrangement links TRBV27 to TRBJ2-1; TCRdb proposes TRBD2, but this gene call is untestable without DNA. The CDR3 length is 17 residues. Germline CDR1 reads MNHEY; CDR2 reads SMNVEV (reference sequence).

This chain connects TRBV30 to TRBJ2-1; TCRdb returns TRBD2, unconfirmable since there is no DNA. CDR3 length equals 13 residues. From germline, CDR1 is GTSNPN and CDR2 SVGIG (reference sequence). CDR3 sequence reads: CAWNGGIYNEQFF.

The CDR3 spells CASRTGTFSTDTQYF. The chain recombines TRBV12-3 or TRBV12-4 with TRBJ2-3; TCRdb indicates TRBD1, and absent DNA this call remains unverified. The CDR3 sequence is 15 residues long.

This sequence joins TRBV4-1 and TRBJ1-5. This CDR3 has 15 amino acids. Germline V gene sequence: CDR1 MGHRA, CDR2 YSYEKL. CDR3 sequence reads: CASSQGQESNQPQHF.

The V gene is TRBV11-2, the J gene TRBJ2-5; TCRdb indicates TRBD1, and absent DNA this call remains unverified. The germline V gene encodes CDR1 SGHAT and CDR2 FQNNGV. CDR3 length equals 18 residues. The CDR3 sequence is CASSLEMGRRPVQETQYF.

CDR3 residues: CASSSLSLGEGTQYF. The chain recombines TRBV27 with TRBJ2-5; the TCRdb D gene call, TRBD1, has no DNA to confirm it. The CDR3 length is 15 residues. Germline values: CDR1 MNHEY, CDR2 SMNVEV (reference sequence).

The CDR3 loop reads CASSLGASGNEQFF. J is TRBJ2-1 and V is TRBV7-9. The CDR3 totals 14 residues. Germline values: CDR1 SEHNR, CDR2 FQNEAQ (reference sequence).

This chain joins TRBV6-1 and TRBJ2-1; as DNA is missing, the TRBD1 call by TCRdb cannot be tested. This CDR3 comprises 19 residues. Germline CDR1 reads MNHNS; CDR2 reads SASEGT. The CDR3 protein is CASSEVKPGEGAHYNEQFF.

V and J are TRBV3-1 and TRBJ2-3. In germline, CDR1 is LGHDT, CDR2 YNNKEL (reference sequence). This CDR3 comprises 14 residues. The CDR3 loop reads CASSQAFSTDTQYF.

The chain's CDR3 is CASRAGGSYEQYF. V gene TRBV27 combines with J gene TRBJ2-7; the D gene TCRdb calls, TRBD2, cannot be checked with no DNA. This CDR3 is built from 13 residues. Germline V gene data show CDR1 as MNHEY and CDR2 as SMNVEV (reference sequence).

The chain links TRBV7-9 to TRBJ2-2. Germline CDR1 reads SEHNR; CDR2 reads FQNEAQ (reference sequence). This CDR3 contains 13 residues. The CDR3 loop reads CASRPSGSGELFF. Using reference TRBV7-9 and TRBJ2-2 for the parts outside the CDR3, the full variable domain is DTGVSQNPRHKITKRGQNVTFRCDPISEHNRLYWYRQTLGQGPEFLTYFQNEAQLEKSRLLSDRFSAERPKGSFSTLEIQRTEQGDSAMYLCASRPSGSGELFFGEGSRLTVL.

The J gene is TRBJ2-1, the V gene TRBV15. This CDR3 has 15 residues. CDR1 is LNHNV, CDR2 YYDKDF, per germline (reference sequence). CDR3 in amino acids: CATSRARGSYNEQFF.

The chain is built from TRBV15 and TRBJ2-7; no DNA is available, so the TRBD2 call from TCRdb remains unchecked. This CDR3 is built from 14 residues. Looked up from germline, CDR1 is LNHNV and CDR2 is YYDKDF (reference sequence). The CDR3 reads CATSRGAQAYEQYF.

CDR3 sequence reads: CASSPGTSGFTGELFF. This sequence joins TRBV27 and TRBJ2-2; TCRdb's D call, TRBD2, is unchecked because there is no DNA. There are 16 residues in the CDR3. CDR1 is MNHEY and CDR2 is SMNVEV in the germline V gene (reference sequence).

This chain links TRBV7-9 with TRBJ2-5; TCRdb reports TRBD2, a call that lacks DNA to check it against. Germline V CDR1 and CDR2: SEHNR, FQNEAQ (reference sequence). This CDR3 has 15 amino acids. The CDR3 here is CASGNKGREEETQYF.

V gene TRBV5-1 combines with J gene TRBJ2-7; without DNA, the TCRdb call of TRBD2 cannot be checked. CDR1 and CDR2 (germline): SGHRS, YFSETQ. This CDR3 is 14 amino acids long. CDR3 residues: CASSWSVAAYEQYF. Using reference TRBV5-1 and TRBJ2-7 for the parts outside the CDR3, the full variable domain is KAGVTQTPRYLIKTRGQQVTLSCSPISGHRSVSWYQQTPGQGLQFLFEYFSETQRNKGNFPGRFSGRQFSNSRSEMNVSTLELGDSALYLCASSWSVAAYEQYFGPGTRLTVT.

This chain links TRBV4-1 with TRBJ2-1; TCRdb's D gene call, TRBD2, goes unchecked for lack of DNA. The germline CDR1 and CDR2 sequences are MGHRA and YSYEKL. This CDR3 has 15 residues. The CDR3 region is CASSHNREAYNEQFF.

This chain joins TRBV7-8 and TRBJ1-3. The CDR3 covers 14 residues. The V gene's germline CDR1 is SGHVS and CDR2 FQNEAQ. CDR3 region: CASSLGGPGNTIYF.

The chain is built from TRBV29-1 and TRBJ2-1; the D gene TCRdb calls, TRBD2, cannot be checked with no DNA. CDR1 is SQVTM, CDR2 ANQGSEA, per germline. The CDR3 is 13 amino acids. The CDR3 loop is CSVGLVDYNEQFF.

The V and J genes are TRBV7-3 and TRBJ2-7; TCRdb lists TRBD2, though no DNA is available to test this call. The CDR3 spans 17 residues. Germline V lookup: CDR1 SGHTA, CDR2 FQGTGA. CDR3 sequence reads: CASSLEGGLAGSYEQYF.

The CDR3: CASSQVESANQPQHF. This rearrangement joins TRBV4-1 to TRBJ1-5. CDR1 and CDR2 (germline): MGHRA, YSYEKL. The CDR3 contains 15 residues.